A single sample gave rise to the 19 T cell receptor beta chains below, sequenced in a study of cytomegalovirus exposure and HLA in healthy donors. The PCR made use of 60 Vbeta and 13 Jbeta primers. Clones were read by immunoSEQ multiplex PCR, and TCRdb kept only the in-frame ones, dropping some. The repertoire holds about 130,000 clones, with 79% as singletons. Sequencing was done on a sample of PBMCs. Source of these receptors: a man aged 35 to 55 in good health and CMV-seropositive.

The chain is built from TRBV9 and TRBJ2-7, with TRBD2 identical over 10 bases. From germline, CDR1 is SGDLS and CDR2 YYNGEE. This CDR3 has 14 amino acids. Trimming at V came to 5 bases and at J to 5 bases, leaving 7 bases not matched to a gene. The CDR3 is CASSSSGSTHEQYF. For the CDR3, the DNA is TGTGCCAGCAGTTCTAGCGGGAGTACCCACGAGCAGTACTTC.

The chain carries TRBV6-1 and TRBJ1-1; no firm D call. There are 13 residues in the CDR3. Germline-derived CDR1 and CDR2 are MNHNS and SASEGT. Trimming took off 1 base at V and 11 bases at J, with 14 bases between the two ends. This CDR3 reads CASSEGGYPGAFF. CDR3 DNA sequence: TGTGCCAGCAGTGAAGGTGGGTACCCCGGGGCTTTCTTT.

The V gene is TRBV10-3, the J gene TRBJ1-1; D remains unclear. Trimming shortened V by 6 bases and J by 0 bases, and 11 bases separated the two germline ends. Germline V CDR1 and CDR2: ENHRY, SYGVKD. The CDR3 contains 14 residues. The CDR3 DNA follows: TGTGCCATCAGGACGGGAGCCCTGAACACTGAAGCTTTCTTT. Residues: CAIRTGALNTEAFF.

This clone was observed a handful of times. The chain combines TRBV5-4 with TRBJ1-2, with D perhaps matching TRBD1 (5 bases). This CDR3 is built from 12 residues. Germline CDR1 reads SGHNT; CDR2 reads YYREEE (reference sequence). With 2 bases removed from V and 8 bases from J, the gap between germline ends came to 10 bases. CDR3 amino acids: CASSLDSNGYTF. In nucleotides, the CDR3 is TGTGCCAGCAGCTTAGACAGCAACGGCTACACCTTC.

CDR3 coding DNA: TGTGCCAGCACCCGGTTCTCTTCTATGAACACTGAAGCTTTCTTT. As protein: CASTRFSSMNTEAFF. V gene TRBV6-5 combines with J gene TRBJ1-1; D uncertain. Trimming took 7 bases from V and 0 from J, leaving 15 bases between them. CDR1 is MNHEY, CDR2 SVGAGI, per germline. The CDR3 is 15 amino acids.

The chain links TRBV29-1 to TRBJ1-5; no clear D. The V gene lost 6 bases and the J gene lost 2 bases, with 11 bases spanning the gap. The CDR3 consists of 13 residues. Germline V gives CDR1 SQVTM, CDR2 ANQGSEA. In DNA, the CDR3 is TGCAGCGTGAGCCCCGGTGGCAATCAGCCCCAGCATTTT. This sequence encodes CSVSPGGNQPQHF.

The chain has TRBV28 and TRBJ1-6; 10 bases are shared with TRBD1. Trimming at V came to 6 bases and at J to 2 bases, leaving 10 bases not matched to a gene. From germline, CDR1 is MDHEN and CDR2 SYDVKM. The length of the CDR3 is 18 residues. CDR3 DNA sequence: TGTGCCAGCAGCCCCTCCGGGACAGGGGCAACCTATAATTCACCCCTCCACTTT. It translates to CASSPSGTGATYNSPLHF.

The rearrangement uses TRBV7-8 and TRBJ2-2; D gene unclear. Germline V gives CDR1 SGHVS, CDR2 FQNEAQ. Deletions cut 1 base from V and 1 base from J, with 4 bases between. CDR3 length equals 14 residues. The CDR3 reads CASSLGRNTGELFF. The CDR3 nucleotides read TGTGCCAGCAGCTTAGGTCGGAACACCGGGGAGCTGTTTTTT.

This CDR3 reads CASSLRKLGLAEETQYF. DNA of the CDR3: TGTGCCAGCAGTTTAAGGAAGTTGGGACTAGCAGAAGAGACCCAGTACTTC. The rearrangement links TRBV28 to TRBJ2-5, with 9 bases aligning to TRBD2. Germline-derived CDR1 and CDR2 are MDHEN and SYDVKM. This CDR3 is 17 amino acids long. Trimming took 2 bases from V and 3 from J; bases not matched to a gene: 10.

The genes are TRBV6-1 and TRBJ1-2, with 8 bases fitting TRBD1. With V trimmed by 4 bases and J by 2 bases, 3 bases remained unmatched. The CDR3 consists of 14 residues. Germline lookup yields CDR1 MNHNS and CDR2 SASEGT. CDR3 in amino acids: CASSAGGPNYGYTF. The CDR3, as DNA: TGTGCCAGCAGTGCAGGGGGCCCCAACTATGGCTACACCTTC.

The J gene is TRBJ2-3, the V gene TRBV27, with 15 bases identical to TRBD2. The V gene end was trimmed by 7 bases and the J gene end by 8 bases; junction bases not matched to a gene: 16. The CDR3 has 18 amino acids. Germline V gene sequence: CDR1 MNHEY, CDR2 SMNVEV (reference sequence). CDR3 sequence: CASTLSGTSGGRGGTQYF. The CDR3 DNA follows: TGTGCCAGCACCCTGTCCGGGACTAGCGGGGGGCGGGGGGGTACGCAGTATTTT.

This clone has just one count. The V and J genes are TRBV19 and TRBJ1-2, with D maybe TRBD1 (6 bases). This CDR3 contains 14 residues. Per germline, CDR1 LNHDA and CDR2 SQIVND (reference sequence). Trimming left V 9 bases short and J 0 bases short, with 14 bases between. The CDR3 protein is CASHGQRTNYGYTF. The CDR3 nucleotides read TGTGCCAGCCATGGACAGAGAACTAACTATGGCTACACCTTC.

The chain is built from TRBV28 and TRBJ2-7, with D possibly being TRBD2 (5 bases). V lost 3 bases and J lost 3, with 12 bases in between. This CDR3 spans 14 amino acids. The germline CDR1 and CDR2 sequences are MDHEN and SYDVKM. The CDR3 is CASSFSPRDYEQYF. CDR3 DNA sequence: TGTGCCAGCAGTTTTTCGCCGAGGGACTACGAGCAGTACTTC.

The gene calls are TRBV29-1 and TRBJ2-7; D remains ambiguous. V gave up 4 bases and J gave up 1 base, with 8 bases separating them. Germline V gene lookup returns CDR1 SQVTM and CDR2 ANQGSEA. The CDR3 length is 12 residues. CDR3 region: CSVGYSSYEQYF. CDR3 coding DNA: TGCAGCGTTGGGTACAGTTCCTACGAGCAGTACTTC.

The genes are TRBV28 and TRBJ2-7; D is ambiguous. From germline, CDR1 is MDHEN and CDR2 SYDVKM. The CDR3 runs to 11 residues. The germline V and J ends were trimmed by 4 bases and 9 bases, with 10 bases remaining between them. CDR3 loop: CASSSTVGQYF. In nucleotides, the CDR3 is TGTGCCAGCAGTTCAACGGTTGGGCAGTACTTC.

The V and J genes are TRBV4-1 and TRBJ2-1, with 9 bases identical to TRBD2. Trimming cost V 4 bases and J 3 bases; bases outside gene matches: 4. The CDR3 spans 15 residues. CDR1 is MGHRA, CDR2 YSYEKL, per germline. CDR3 loop: CASSPRTSDYNEQFF. CDR3 nucleotides: TGCGCCAGCAGCCCTCGGACTAGCGACTACAATGAGCAGTTCTTC.

This clone was detected once. The chain recombines TRBV11-1 with TRBJ1-1, with unresolved D. The CDR3 is 13 residues long. Per germline, CDR1 SGHAT and CDR2 FQDESV (reference sequence). V gave up 1 base and J gave up 7 bases, with 10 bases separating them. CDR3 sequence (DNA): TGTGCCAGCAGCTTAGGCAGGAAGTTTGAAGCTTTCTTT. Amino acids: CASSLGRKFEAFF.

In its sample, this clone was seen once. The chain joins TRBV6-6 to TRBJ1-2; D gene uncertain. Germline V gene lookup returns CDR1 MNHNY and CDR2 SVGAGI (reference sequence). The CDR3 is 14 residues long. V dropped 7 bases and J dropped 0 bases, with 12 bases sitting between them. The CDR3 region is CASTYRGSNYGYTF. The DNA of the CDR3 is TGTGCCAGCACCTACCGGGGATCTAACTATGGCTACACCTTC.

V usage is TRBV15 and J usage is TRBJ2-5, with 7 bases that match TRBD2. V lost 3 bases to trimming and J lost 5 bases; unmatched junction nucleotides: 9. This CDR3 spans 15 amino acids. Germline CDR1 is LNHNV and CDR2 is YYDKDF (reference sequence). The CDR3 sequence: CATSRGAVGRETQYF. The CDR3 DNA sequence: TGTGCCACCAGCAGGGGAGCGGTCGGGAGGGAGACCCAGTACTTC.